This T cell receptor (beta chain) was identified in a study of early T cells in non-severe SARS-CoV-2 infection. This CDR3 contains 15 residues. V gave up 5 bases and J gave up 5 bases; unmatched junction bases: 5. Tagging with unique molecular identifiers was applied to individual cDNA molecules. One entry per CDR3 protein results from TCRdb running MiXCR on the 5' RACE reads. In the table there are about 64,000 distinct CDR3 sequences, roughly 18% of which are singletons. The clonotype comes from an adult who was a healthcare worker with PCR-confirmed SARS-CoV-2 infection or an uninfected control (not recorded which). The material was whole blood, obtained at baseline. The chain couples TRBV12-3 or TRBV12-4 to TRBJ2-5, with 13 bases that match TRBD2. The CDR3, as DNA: TGTGCCAGCAGTCGACTAGCGGGGGGCTGGGAGACCCAGTACTTC. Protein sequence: CASSRLAGGWETQYF.